The clone carrying this T cell receptor (beta chain) was recorded at least ten times. No antigen is known for it. Healthy Caucasians made up all donors. The sample comes from a study of identical twins. Study-wide results and caveats: Within monozygotic twins, out-of-frame TCR alpha sharing was underestimated by the models. Cord blood beta clonotypes that were abundant carried fewer insertions, and memory repertoires showed no such trend.

TCRdb fed the 5' RACE reads into MiXCR, producing one record per CDR3 protein. The sample has around 480,000 distinct CDR3 sequences; 13% to 15% are singletons. CDR1 and CDR2 from the germline V gene are DFQATT and SNEGSKA (reference sequence). This CDR3 spans 16 amino acids. V lost 0 bases, J lost 3 bases, and 6 bases stayed unmatched. The same sample was also used in a study of yellow fever vaccine responses in identical twins.

The V and J genes are TRBV20-1 and TRBJ1-5, with 9 bases lining up with TRBD1. Sequencing used CD4+ T cells sorted from blood. The sequence derives from a young woman in good health. DNA for the CDR3: TGCAGTGCTAGAGATCCGGACAGGGGACACAATCAGCCCCAGCATTTT. Translation gives CSARDPDRGHNQPQHF.